The TCR beta chain under discussion was sequenced for a study of blood T cell repertoires in COVID-19. About the research overall: Specimens from acute and convalescent COVID-19 originated in the United States, Italy and Spain. Sources were T cells, B-cell-depleted T cells, or PBMCs; the material itself was cDNA or gDNA.

Original processing methods: Reference gene primer amplification in the assay estimated nucleated cell counts. Using immunoSEQ multiplex PCR, the repertoire was profiled, and TCRdb retains in-frame clones only, with some absent. Clone size and V and J calls were adopted from that table, with D and trimming inferred from the DNA. There are some 140,000 clones in the sample; under 90% occur only once, and around 8% lies in the top ten. Trimming at V came to 2 bases and at J to 0 bases, leaving 6 bases not matched to a gene. Germline CDR1 and CDR2: MNHEY and SMNVEV (reference sequence). This CDR3 region has 17 residues.

Sequencing used peripheral blood. This TCR was recovered from a woman in her fifties or sixties with active or convalescent COVID-19. This sequence joins TRBV27 and TRBJ1-3, with 8 bases that match TRBD1. This chain's CDR3 is CASSLKPGGFSGNTIYF. Here the CDR3 DNA reads TGTGCCAGCAGTTTAAAACCAGGGGGCTTCTCTGGAAACACCATATATTTT.